This T cell receptor beta chain was captured in a study of radiotherapy plus CTLA-4 blockade in lung cancer. Germline loops: CDR1 SGHRS, CDR2 YFSETQ. The CDR3 is made up of 15 amino acids. J was trimmed by 0 bases and V by 3 bases; bases with no gene match: 2. Repertoires were generated with immunoSEQ multiplex PCR, while TCRdb's copy carries only in-frame clones and drops some. The sample lists 65,000 to 85,000 clones; roughly 70% were seen once. Points from the study as a whole: Early blood T cell clone dynamics, with interferon-beta, were reported to best predict response.

This clone has just a few counts. Its antigen is as yet unknown. The receptor was isolated from a human donor with non-small cell lung cancer whose response to radiotherapy plus ipilimumab could not be evaluated. The rearrangement joins TRBV5-1 to TRBJ1-4, with 7 bases fitting TRBD1. The sequences come from peripheral blood, collected from a patient treated with radiotherapy plus ipilimumab. CDR3 protein: CASSSGTATNEKLFF. As DNA, the CDR3 is TGCGCCAGCAGCTCTGGGACAGCAACTAATGAAAAACTGTTTTTT.